The 5 T cell receptor beta chains reported below all come from one sample, sequenced in a study of shared clonotypes between healthy human individuals. Sequencing was performed with immunoSEQ multiplex PCR; in TCRdb, only in-frame clones are kept and a portion is missing. The repertoire holds 2.3 million or so clones, with approximately 95% as singletons. Sequenced material: naive CD4+ T cells from PBMCs. The subset is: CD45RA+ positively selected. The receptors were gathered from a man aged 18-30 years in good health. Some clones in this sample may be carry-over from other donors' samples.

This clone was recorded a few times. This chain joins TRBV4-2 and TRBJ1-1; D gene ambiguous. The germline V and J ends were trimmed by 0 bases and 3 bases, with 8 bases remaining between them. The CDR3 is 14 residues long. Germline CDR1 LGHNA, CDR2 YNFKEQ. CDR3 residues: CASSQDSRDTEAFF. As DNA, the CDR3 is TGTGCCAGCAGCCAAGATTCTAGGGACACTGAAGCTTTCTTT.

The gene calls are TRBV18 and TRBJ1-3; no definite D call. CDR1 is KGHSH, CDR2 LQKENI, per germline. Trimming took 3 bases from V and 2 from J, leaving 14 bases between them. The CDR3 has 16 amino acids. CDR3: CASSPLGSGAGNTIYF. The CDR3 coding sequence is TGTGCCAGCTCACCCCTCGGCTCCGGGGCTGGAAACACCATATATTTT.

This chain joins TRBV21-1 and TRBJ2-5; the D call TRBD2 from the table was never checked on the DNA. TRBV21-1 is an annotated pseudogene. The CDR3 spans 19 residues. CDR3 coding DNA: TGTGCCCCCTTCGCACACGTAGCGGGACACCCAGATTCGACAGAGACCCAGTACTTC. Translation gives CAPFAHVAGHPDSTETQYF.

The chain employs TRBV5-4 and TRBJ2-3; 7 bases agree with TRBD2. Per germline, CDR1 SGHNT and CDR2 YYREEE (reference sequence). The CDR3 extends over 17 amino acids. V trimming: 4 bases; J trimming: 2 bases; junction bases outside the gene matches: 13. The CDR3 DNA reads as TGTGCCAGCAGCCCACGTGGTCTACGGGGGGACACAGATACGCAGTATTTT. Its protein product is CASSPRGLRGDTDTQYF.

This rearrangement joins TRBV4-1 to TRBJ1-1; 8 bases map to TRBD1. The ends lost 4 bases at V and 5 bases at J; junction bases unmatched: 6. CDR3 length equals 14 residues. Germline assignment: CDR1 MGHRA and CDR2 YSYEKL. DNA of the CDR3: TGCGCCAGCAGCCGGACCGACAGGGGTACTGAAGCTTTCTTT. It specifies CASSRTDRGTEAFF.